Sequencing of this TCR beta chain was carried out in a study of Ad26.COV2.S vaccination and SARS-CoV-2 variants. Study-wide context: Into the muscle, Ad26.COV2.S was dosed once or twice, 56 days apart.

As for treatment: about 20 received Ad26.COV2.S at low or high dose, single or two shots; 5 received placebo; per-sample allocation not given. After the first vaccine or placebo injection, samples were drawn on day 63. Whoever gave the sample was an adult aged 18-55 years in Boston. This clone was detected once. This CDR3 is 15 amino acids long. V shed 3 bases and J 5 bases; nucleotides not matched to a gene: 1. Germline assignment: CDR1 KGHDR and CDR2 SFDVKD. The table came from immunoSEQ multiplex PCR; TCRdb's copy has only in-frame clones and leaves some out. Here the sample spans fewer than 400,000 clones, 88% being singletons.

The chain combines TRBV24-1 with TRBJ2-1, with TRBD2 matching over 12 bases. This material consisted of peripheral blood, taken in a trial of Ad26.COV2.S vaccine versus placebo. The receptor's source is a person aged 18-65 years who received the Ad26.COV2.S COVID-19 vaccine or a placebo. The CDR3 here is CATSDGLAGNNEQFF. In DNA, the CDR3 is TGTGCCACCAGTGATGGACTAGCGGGAAACAATGAGCAGTTCTTC.